The rows below give T cell receptor beta chains drawn from one sample of a study of CD8 T cells in ankylosing spondylitis. Each CDR3 protein is one row after TCRdb ran MiXCR on the 5' RACE reads. In the table there are 800,000 to 900,000 distinct CDR3 sequences, approximately 12% of which are singletons. Sequenced input: blood, either unsorted or a sorted T cell fraction (not recorded which). The receptor set was obtained from a male donor with ankylosing spondylitis. The CDR3 runs from the conserved cysteine through the conserved F or W. Fields, in order: J gene, clone size, V gene, D gene, CDR3 protein, CDR3 DNA. D genes are given only for firm matches. Size is omitted from some rows. Given values are once, few, many or a class for expanded clones.

>TRBJ2-7|-|TRBV20-1|-
CSAGRGSEQYF
TGCAGTGCTGGGAGGGGGAGCGAGCAGTACTTC
>TRBJ2-5|few|TRBV5-5|TRBD2
CASSLSPGGRYETQYF
TGTGCCAGCAGCTTGTCGCCGGGAGGACGGTATGAGACCCAGTACTTC
>TRBJ2-1|few|TRBV20-1|TRBD1
CSARRGRNEQFF
TGCAGTGCTAGAAGGGGGCGAAATGAGCAGTTCTTC
>TRBJ2-5|-|TRBV2|TRBD1
CASSAWTGKEETQYF
TGTGCCAGCAGTGCCTGGACAGGGAAAGAAGAGACCCAGTACTTC
>TRBJ1-3|-|TRBV10-3|TRBD1
CATQPGQDDWTIYF
TGTGCCACCCAACCCGGACAGGACGACTGGACCATATATTTT
>TRBJ2-5|-|TRBV7-2|-
CASSLAAGPWTETQYF
TGTGCCAGCAGCTTAGCGGCTGGACCCTGGACGGAGACCCAGTACTTC
>TRBJ2-2|-|TRBV24-1|-
CATSDGQGSTGELFF
TGTGCCACCAGTGATGGGCAGGGGTCAACCGGGGAGCTGTTTTTT
>TRBJ2-5|few|TRBV20-1|-
CSAITVRGARLAQYF
TGCAGTGCTATCACTGTTCGGGGGGCCCGCCTGGCCCAGTACTTC
>TRBJ2-7|-|TRBV12-3/TRBV12-4|TRBD1
CASSFRTGGAYEQYF
TGTGCCAGCAGTTTTCGGACAGGGGGGGCCTACGAGCAGTACTTC
>TRBJ1-2|-|TRBV12-3/TRBV12-4|-
CASSFGGGTINYGYTF
TGTGCCAGCAGTTTTGGTGGGGGGACTATTAACTATGGCTACACCTTC
>TRBJ1-1|-|TRBV7-9|TRBD1
CASSPRGLGVLFEAFF
TGTGCCAGCAGCCCCAGGGGGTTGGGGGTACTCTTTGAAGCTTTCTTT
>TRBJ2-3|many|TRBV12-3/TRBV12-4|-
CASRPLLDTQYF
TGTGCCAGCAGACCCCTCTTAGATACGCAGTATTTT
>TRBJ2-1|few|TRBV20-1|-
CSARDSGAGDEQFF
TGCAGTGCTAGAGACTCAGGCGCCGGGGATGAGCAGTTCTTC
>TRBJ2-1|many|TRBV24-1|TRBD2
CATSDRGTSGRGGSYNEQFF
TGTGCCACCAGTGATCGTGGGACTAGCGGGAGAGGAGGTTCCTACAATGAGCAGTTCTTC
>TRBJ1-5|-|TRBV20-1|TRBD1
CSATSPGQGWNQPQHF
TGCAGTGCTACTTCACCGGGACAGGGATGGAATCAGCCCCAGCATTTT
>TRBJ2-2|many|TRBV29-1|-
CSVDRGISGELFF
TGCAGCGTTGATAGGGGGATTAGCGGGGAGCTGTTTTTT
>TRBJ2-3|few|TRBV9|-
CASSLPGRTDTQYF
TGTGCCAGCAGCCTCCCCGGCCGAACAGATACGCAGTATTTT
>TRBJ2-2|-|TRBV4-2|TRBD2
CASSQEPSGVYTGELFF
TGTGCCAGCAGCCAAGAACCCAGCGGGGTTTACACCGGGGAGCTGTTTTTT
>TRBJ1-1|few|TRBV12-3/TRBV12-4|-
CASRRGSLWNTEAFF
TGTGCCAGCAGGCGGGGATCATTATGGAACACTGAAGCTTTCTTT
>TRBJ1-1|-|TRBV18|-
CASSPLDRWWLAFF
TGTGCCAGCTCACCCCTAGACAGGTGGTGGTTAGCTTTCTTT
>TRBJ2-5|few|TRBV20-1|TRBD2
CSARDPLTGGETQYF
TGCAGTGCTAGAGATCCTTTAACGGGAGGGGAGACCCAGTACTTC
>TRBJ2-1|many|TRBV5-5|-
CASSFRLRAFENEQFF
TGTGCCAGCAGCTTTCGTCTAAGAGCCTTCGAGAATGAGCAGTTCTTC
>TRBJ2-3|-|TRBV29-1|-
CSVMGGPTDTQYF
TGCAGCGTTATGGGGGGCCCCACAGATACGCAGTATTTT
>TRBJ2-3|-|TRBV18|-
CASSPLDRSDTQYF
TGTGCCAGCTCACCGCTCGACAGGTCAGATACGCAGTATTTT
>TRBJ2-1|many|TRBV27|-
CASSQDASSYNEQFF
TGTGCCAGCAGCCAGGACGCAAGCTCCTACAATGAGCAGTTCTTC
>TRBJ1-5|many|TRBV6-1|-
CASRKDGRSNQPQHF
TGTGCCAGCAGGAAGGACGGGAGGAGCAATCAGCCCCAGCATTTT
>TRBJ2-1|few|TRBV7-2|TRBD1
CASRLDRGPYNEQFF
TGTGCCAGCAGACTTGACAGGGGCCCTTACAATGAGCAGTTCTTC
>TRBJ1-2|many|TRBV20-1|-
CSARRGDYGYTF
TGCAGTGCCCGACGGGGCGACTATGGCTACACCTTC
>TRBJ2-7|few|TRBV7-2|TRBD2
CASSKLAGGSVEQYF
TGTGCCAGCAGTAAACTAGCGGGGGGTTCGGTCGAGCAGTACTTC
>TRBJ2-7|-|TRBV6-5|-
CASSYKGRIDYEQYF
TGTGCCAGCAGTTACAAGGGACGAATTGACTACGAGCAGTACTTC
>TRBJ2-5|few|TRBV29-1|-
CSVDPAGFLKETQYF
TGCAGCGTTGATCCCGCGGGGTTTCTAAAAGAGACCCAGTACTTC
>TRBJ2-7|many|TRBV20-1|TRBD2
CSAIAGSRFYEQYF
TGCAGTGCAATAGCGGGGTCAAGGTTCTACGAGCAGTACTTC
>TRBJ2-2|many|TRBV28|-
CASTSAGTNTGELFF
TGTGCCAGCACCTCTGCGGGCACGAACACCGGGGAGCTGTTTTTT
>TRBJ1-1|-|TRBV6-1|-
CASRRQNLNTEAFF
TGTGCCAGCAGGCGACAGAACCTAAACACTGAAGCTTTCTTT
>TRBJ2-4|-|TRBV20-1|-
CSAKQTFGRDIQYF
TGCAGTGCCAAACAGACCTTCGGACGGGACATTCAGTACTTC
>TRBJ2-3|-|TRBV28|-
CASSSRLGLGHTDTQYF
TGTGCCAGCAGTTCCCGGTTAGGGCTAGGCCACACAGATACGCAGTATTTT
>TRBJ2-7|few|TRBV5-5|TRBD2
CASSSHRTSGVSYEQYF
TGTGCCAGCAGCTCCCACCGGACTAGCGGGGTCTCCTACGAGCAGTACTTC
>TRBJ1-2|few|TRBV24-1|-
CATSDFVGGYTF
TGTGCCACCAGTGATTTTGTTGGTGGCTACACCTTC
>TRBJ2-1|many|TRBV4-2|-
CASSQERAGASNEQFF
TGTGCCAGCAGCCAAGAGAGGGCGGGGGCTTCCAATGAGCAGTTCTTC
>TRBJ1-2|few|TRBV18|TRBD1
CASSPPGTGFDGYTF
TGTGCCAGCTCACCTCCTGGGACAGGGTTCGATGGCTACACCTTC
>TRBJ2-6|few|TRBV6-5|-
CASRKTGSVLTF
TGTGCCAGCAGAAAAACAGGGTCCGTCCTGACTTTC
>TRBJ1-3|-|TRBV9|-
CASSTGLAGNTIYF
TGTGCCAGCAGCACGGGTCTAGCTGGAAACACCATATATTTT
>TRBJ1-2|-|TRBV12-3/TRBV12-4|TRBD1
CASSFRGQVYGYTF
TGTGCCAGCAGTTTTAGGGGACAGGTTTATGGCTACACCTTC
>TRBJ2-1|many|TRBV29-1|TRBD2
CSVPTSGAYNEQFF
TGCAGCGTGCCGACTAGCGGGGCCTACAATGAGCAGTTCTTC
>TRBJ2-3|many|TRBV30|-
CAWSHTSDTQYF
TGTGCCTGGAGCCACACGTCGGATACGCAGTATTTT
>TRBJ1-2|-|TRBV29-1|-
CRANGENYGYTF
TGCAGAGCAAATGGGGAAAACTATGGCTACACCTTC
>TRBJ2-7|few|TRBV18|TRBD1
CASSPVPGQPYEQYF
TGTGCCAGCTCACCCGTTCCGGGACAGCCCTACGAGCAGTACTTC
>TRBJ2-5|few|TRBV7-9|-
CASNLDSQETQYF
TGTGCCAGCAACTTGGACAGTCAAGAGACCCAGTACTTC
>TRBJ1-2|-|TRBV5-4|-
CASSFRTTAGYTF
TGTGCCAGCAGCTTTAGAACGACTGCTGGCTACACCTTC